This section outlines one T cell receptor beta chain sequence together with its context. Its target is not known. The data were taken from a study of identical twins. Study-level results: The study based its conclusions on cross-sectional statistical analysis and did not follow the same donors. For zero-insertion analyses, partial confounding could come from invariant MAIT and iNKT cells. Models predicted too little out-of-frame TCR alpha sharing in monozygotic twins.

TCRdb reanalysed the 5' RACE reads using MiXCR and keeps one entry per CDR3 protein. The sample records around 1.7 million distinct CDR3 sequences, about 31% being singletons. This CDR3 has 16 residues. The V gene's germline CDR1 is DFQATT and CDR2 SNEGSKA (reference sequence). The V segment lost 3 bases and the J segment 5 bases; nucleotides outside the gene matches: 12. The clonotype originates from a newborn girl in good health. The sequenced material came from cord blood. The rearrangement joins TRBV20-1 to TRBJ2-3, with 9 bases identical to TRBD2. The chain's CDR3 is CSASPSGGRARDTQYF. CDR3 in DNA: TGCAGTGCTAGCCCCTCGGGCGGGAGGGCCCGAGATACGCAGTATTTT.